This TCR beta chain appears in the sequencing data of a study of cytomegalovirus exposure and HLA in healthy donors. PCR involved 60 Vbeta and 13 Jbeta primers. Generated by immunoSEQ multiplex PCR, the TCRdb table keeps only in-frame clones and is missing some. The sample has 150,000 or so clones; 73% are singletons. Overall study findings and caveats: Prior analysis indicated that the majority of TCR beta V segments exhibited productivity approximately 90% or approximately 30% of the time. Only CMV serostatus was available as immune exposure information. Indistinguishable V segments such as TRBV6-2 and TRBV6-3 were excluded. A later analysis reportedly identified an Asian-associated ancestry cluster as carrying fewer N-insertions than the roughly 720-donor mean.

Trimming cost V 4 bases and J 10 bases, with 17 bases left between them. This CDR3 spans 14 amino acids. In germline, CDR1 is MNHEY, CDR2 SVGAGI. Notes on this clone: What it recognizes is unknown.

This chain uses TRBV6-5 with TRBJ1-5, with D possibly TRBD1 on 6 matching bases. Sequenced input: PBMCs. The TCR comes from a woman aged 18 to 35 in good health and CMV-seronegative. CDR3 in amino acids: CASSFSGGGTPQHF. The CDR3 nucleotides are TGTGCCAGCAGTTTCTCCGGGGGGGGGACACCCCAGCATTTT.